The 12 T cell receptor beta chains below come from one sample, sequenced in a study of a mutant IDH1 vaccine in newly diagnosed glioma. The table came from immunoSEQ multiplex PCR; TCRdb's copy has only in-frame clones and leaves some out. The table lists some 95,000 clones, 80% of them singletons, with 7% to 9% in the top ten. Stated time point: baseline, week 1 (first vaccination visit). Regarding treatment: pre-vaccination baseline after standard-of-care therapy. The sequences come from PBMCs, collected from a glioma patient treated with radiotherapy, temozolomide or both. The receptors were gathered from a man in his forties with glioma.

V is TRBV4-1 and J is TRBJ2-1, with TRBD1 matching 7 bases. The V segment lost 6 bases and the J segment 8 bases; nucleotides outside the gene matches: 13. Germline loops: CDR1 MGHRA, CDR2 YSYEKL. CDR3 size: 15 residues. CDR3 DNA sequence: TGCGCCAGCAGGTTCAGGGGGTTCGAAAGGGATGAGCAGTTCTTC. The encoded protein is CASRFRGFERDEQFF.

The rearrangement uses TRBV5-6 and TRBJ1-6; 10 bases are shared with TRBD1. CDR1 SGHDT and CDR2 YYEEEE come from the germline V gene. The length of the CDR3 is 15 residues. Trimming cost V 5 bases and J 5 bases; bases outside gene matches: 4. CDR3 in amino acids: CASRSGQGNNSPLHF. The DNA for the CDR3 is TGTGCCAGCAGGTCGGGACAGGGGAATAATTCACCCCTCCACTTT. Looking up the rest from reference TRBV5-6 and TRBJ1-6 gives the full variable domain: DAGVTQSPTHLIKTRGQQVTLRCSPKSGHDTVSWYQQALGQGPQFIFQYYEEEERQRGNFPDRFSGHQFPNYSSELNVNALLLGDSALYLCASRSGQGNNSPLHFGNGTRLTVT.

This rearrangement joins TRBV30 to TRBJ2-7; 9 positions agree with TRBD2. The junction had 3 bases not matched to a gene; V was cut back by 1 base and J by 2 bases. The germline gives CDR1 GTSNPN, CDR2 SVGIG (reference sequence). The CDR3 spans 14 residues. In DNA form, the CDR3 reads TGTGCCTGGAGTGAACTAGCGGGTGCCTACGAGCAGTACTTC. Amino acids: CAWSELAGAYEQYF.

V gene TRBV23-1 combines with J gene TRBJ2-2, with D perhaps TRBD2 (6 bases). TRBV23-1 falls under the ORF class, with uncertain function. V dropped 8 bases and J dropped 1 base, with 11 bases sitting between them. The CDR3 length is 14 residues. The CDR3 spells CASDRGKNTGELFF. The DNA for the CDR3 is TGCGCCAGCGATCGGGGGAAGAACACCGGGGAGCTGTTTTTT.

The V call is TRBV5-1, the J call TRBJ2-1, with 10 bases matching TRBD2. The CDR3 is made up of 20 amino acids. The germline CDR1 and CDR2 sequences are SGHRS and YFSETQ. With 4 bases clipped from V and 0 bases from J, the junction kept 16 bases outside the gene matches. The CDR3 DNA sequence: TGCGCCAGCAGCCCCCCGCTGCGGGAAAGCGGGAGGGTCTCCTACAATGAGCAGTTCTTC. This sequence encodes CASSPPLRESGRVSYNEQFF.

The chain joins TRBV5-1 to TRBJ2-3; 7 nucleotides agree with TRBD2. Trimming removed 1 base from V and 0 bases from J; junction bases left unmatched: 5. The germline V gene encodes CDR1 SGHRS and CDR2 YFSETQ. The CDR3 has 16 residues. The chain's CDR3 is CASSLFAGDSTDTQYF. The CDR3 nucleotides read TGCGCCAGCAGCTTGTTCGCGGGAGATAGCACAGATACGCAGTATTTT.

The J gene is TRBJ2-7, the V gene TRBV20-1; no clear D. V was cut by 1 base and J by 5 bases, with 6 bases left in between. Germline lookup yields CDR1 DFQATT and CDR2 SNEGSKA (reference sequence). CDR3 length: 11 amino acids. The CDR3 region has the DNA TGCAGTGCTAGAGGGGTGGACGAGCAGTACTTC. Its translation: CSARGVDEQYF.

The chain recombines TRBV9 with TRBJ2-7; possibly TRBD2 for D (6 bases). This CDR3 has 15 amino acids. Trimming left V 1 base short and J 2 bases short, with 13 bases between. Germline V gene sequence: CDR1 SGDLS, CDR2 YYNGEE. This CDR3 reads CASSVTLADTYEQYF. CDR3 in DNA: TGTGCCAGCAGCGTAACACTAGCCGACACCTACGAGCAGTACTTC.

This clone was seen only a few times. The V and J genes are TRBV5-4 and TRBJ2-5; TRBD1 might be the D (5 bases). Germline V gene sequence: CDR1 SGHNT, CDR2 YYREEE (reference sequence). The CDR3 loop spans 14 amino acids. The V end was cut by 2 bases, the J end by 5 bases, with 13 bases between. The CDR3 DNA sequence: TGTGCCAGCAGCTTTAATCAGGGTCTGGAGACCCAGTACTTC. Translated, it gives CASSFNQGLETQYF.

This clone was seen just once. The V and J genes are TRBV7-9 and TRBJ2-5, with D perhaps matching TRBD2 (5 bases). The CDR3 covers 15 residues. Trimming cost V 0 bases and J 1 base, with 9 bases left between them. Germline CDR1 reads SEHNR; CDR2 reads FQNEAQ (reference sequence). The CDR3 spells CASSLAMAGQETQYF. CDR3 DNA sequence: TGTGCCAGCAGCTTAGCGATGGCGGGCCAAGAGACCCAGTACTTC.

The V gene is TRBV13, the J gene TRBJ2-3; D might be TRBD1 or TRBD2, each matching 5 bases. The CDR3 length is 15 residues. Germline CDR1 reads PRHDT; CDR2 reads FYEKMQ (reference sequence). V lost 6 bases, J lost 3 bases, and 16 bases lay in between. This CDR3 reads CASSAREGLTDTQYF. The DNA for the CDR3 is TGTGCCAGCAGTGCTCGTGAGGGGTTGACAGATACGCAGTATTTT.

The chain couples TRBV5-4 to TRBJ1-1; no clear D gene. Germline CDR1 reads SGHNT; CDR2 reads YYREEE (reference sequence). The V and J ends lost 6 bases and 7 bases respectively, with 16 bases between them. CDR3 length: 13 residues. The CDR3 sequence is CASTSMSYSEAFF. The CDR3, as DNA: TGTGCCAGCACCTCGATGTCCTATAGTGAAGCTTTCTTT.